This T cell receptor beta chain was captured by sequencing in a study of control samples from healthy donors and cancer patients. The CDR3 spans 15 residues. V trimming: 5 bases; J trimming: 2 bases; junction bases outside the gene matches: 6. CDR1 SGHAT and CDR2 FQNNGV come from the germline V gene. TCRdb's table, derived via immunoSEQ multiplex PCR, lists solely in-frame clones and lacks some. The top ten clones hold over 6.5% of a sample with 120,000 or so clones, about nine tenths of them seen once. Sequenced sample: blood. The chain carries TRBV11-2 and TRBJ2-7; TRBD1 agrees at 10 bases. The sequence came from a man in his forties in good health. The DNA of the CDR3 is TGTGCCAGCAGCATCGGGACAGGGGTGGCCTACGAGCAGTACTTC. Its translation is CASSIGTGVAYEQYF.